This T cell receptor (beta chain) came from a study of cytomegalovirus exposure and HLA in healthy donors. Study observations and caveats: Both high specificity and high sensitivity reportedly marked the classifier's diagnosis of cytomegalovirus status. The number of N-insertions in an Asian-associated ancestry cluster was reportedly below the roughly 620-donor mean in a later analysis.

Germline CDR1 reads LNHDA; CDR2 reads SQIVND (reference sequence). The CDR3 is 11 residues long. V lost 3 bases to trimming and J lost 5 bases, with 4 bases between them. The PCR was carried out with 60 Vbeta primers and 13 Jbeta primers. This table comes from immunoSEQ multiplex PCR, and its TCRdb copy is limited to in-frame clones, with some not included. The table lists about 50,000 clones. Concerning this clone: No antigen is known for it.

Sequencing input: PBMCs. The source of this sequence is a woman aged 18-29 years in good health and CMV-seronegative. The V gene is TRBV19, the J gene TRBJ1-1, with D hard to call. This CDR3 is CASSIPTEAFF. The CDR3 DNA reads as TGTGCCAGTAGTATCCCAACTGAAGCTTTCTTT.